The 18 T cell receptor beta chains presented below share a single source sample, sequenced in a study of CD8+CD57+ T cells in acquired aplastic anemia. Profiles of TCR beta VDJ and CDR3 were generated from a genomic DNA template. Each CDR3 protein gets one entry after TCRdb re-called the reads with MiXCR. The sample lists about 210,000 distinct CDR3 sequences, under 65% seen once, with approximately 30% in the top ten. The specimen was sorted CD4+, CD8+, or CD8+CD57+ T cells (not recorded which) from PBMCs. The receptors here all came from a human donor in good health.

This rearrangement joins TRBV11-2 to TRBJ1-3; 7 nucleotides line up with TRBD1. The ends lost 6 bases at V and 0 bases at J; junction bases unmatched: 11. This CDR3 has 17 residues. CDR1 is SGHAT, CDR2 FQNNGV, per germline. The CDR3 spells CASSSRTGLFSGNTIYF. The DNA for the CDR3 is TGTGCCAGCAGTTCTAGGACAGGTCTATTCTCTGGAAACACCATATATTTT.

For the CDR3, the DNA is TGTGCCAGCAGTCAGGCAACAGGAAACACCATATATTTT. This gives the protein CASSQATGNTIYF. This chain links TRBV25-1 with TRBJ1-3, with unresolved D. V lost 5 bases, J lost 4 bases, and 9 bases lay in between. Germline V CDR1 and CDR2: MGHDK, SYGVNS. The CDR3 loop spans 13 amino acids.

The V and J genes are TRBV19 and TRBJ1-1; maybe TRBD1 (6 bases). CDR3 size: 12 residues. In germline, CDR1 is LNHDA, CDR2 SQIVND (reference sequence). The V end was cut by 5 bases, the J end by 7 bases, with 11 bases between. CDR3: CASSPTGNEAFF. CDR3 nucleotide sequence: TGTGCCAGTAGTCCCACAGGGAATGAAGCTTTCTTT.

Only a few counts were recorded for this clonotype. The CDR3 here is CASTKRRIQETQYF. CDR3 DNA sequence: TGTGCCAGCACCAAGCGACGGATACAAGAGACCCAGTACTTC. The genes are TRBV6-5 and TRBJ2-5, with D hard to call. This CDR3 region has 14 residues. V dropped 7 bases and J dropped 2 bases, with 14 bases sitting between them. Germline CDR1 MNHEY, CDR2 SVGAGI.

The chain couples TRBV7-2 to TRBJ2-1, with 14 bases fitting TRBD2. The ends lost 5 bases at V and 2 bases at J; junction bases unmatched: 11. Germline V gene sequence: CDR1 SGHTA, CDR2 FQGNSA. The CDR3 length is 19 residues. The CDR3 coding sequence is TGTGCCAGCAGCCTGGACGGGACTAGCGGGAGCCCACCCTACAATGAGCAGTTCTTC. This sequence encodes CASSLDGTSGSPPYNEQFF.

This clonotype was observed a handful of times. J is TRBJ1-1 and V is TRBV20-1; weak D call: TRBD1 (5 bases). The germline V and J ends were trimmed by 3 bases and 5 bases, with 19 bases remaining between them. This CDR3 comprises 15 residues. Germline V gene data show CDR1 as DFQATT and CDR2 as SNEGSKA (reference sequence). CDR3 coding DNA: TGCAGTGCTAGGGGGGTGGACACCGCGGATACTGAAGCTTTCTTT. As protein: CSARGVDTADTEAFF.

The CDR3: CASSATGDSYEQYF. The CDR3, as DNA: TGCGCCAGCAGCGCGACAGGGGACTCCTACGAGCAGTACTTC. The chain is built from TRBV5-1 and TRBJ2-7; 8 nucleotides agree with TRBD1. J lost 0 bases, V lost 4 bases, and 3 bases had no gene match. This CDR3 has 14 amino acids. Germline loops: CDR1 SGHRS, CDR2 YFSETQ.

This clonotype came up many times. The chain joins TRBV29-1 to TRBJ2-1, with D unresolved. The CDR3 has 15 amino acids. The V and J ends lost 5 bases and 1 base respectively, with 15 bases between them. CDR1 and CDR2 from the germline V gene are SQVTM and ANQGSEA. CDR3 protein: CSVKWSENSYNEQFF. The CDR3 DNA reads as TGCAGCGTTAAATGGTCAGAAAATTCCTACAATGAGCAGTTCTTC.

The chain couples TRBV5-1 to TRBJ1-4; the D is unclear. This CDR3 is 14 amino acids long. Germline lookup yields CDR1 SGHRS and CDR2 YFSETQ. Trimming removed 0 bases at V and 6 bases at J, with 9 bases between. The CDR3 sequence is CASSLGGIYEKLFF. CDR3 DNA sequence: TGCGCCAGCAGCTTGGGTGGTATTTATGAAAAACTGTTTTTT.

This chain links TRBV12-3 or TRBV12-4 with TRBJ2-7; D unclear. Trimming stripped 5 bases from V and 3 bases from J, with 8 bases between. This CDR3 spans 12 amino acids. This CDR3 is CASSLQNYEQYF. CDR3 nucleotides: TGTGCCAGCAGTCTCCAAAACTACGAGCAGTACTTC.

This clonotype was counted between two and nine times. V gene TRBV28 combines with J gene TRBJ2-5; D may be TRBD2 (6 bases). Trimming took off 3 bases at V and 2 bases at J, with 13 bases between the two ends. The CDR3 covers 15 residues. The germline CDR1 and CDR2 sequences are MDHEN and SYDVKM. The chain's CDR3 is CASSFPLREQETQYF. CDR3 bases: TGTGCCAGCAGTTTTCCCCTGCGGGAACAAGAGACCCAGTACTTC. The complete variable domain, with remaining parts taken from reference TRBV28 and TRBJ2-5, reads DVKVTQSSRYLVKRTGEKVFLECVQDMDHENMFWYRQDPGLGLRLIYFSYDVKMKEKGDIPEGYSVSREKKERFSLILESASTNQTSMYLCASSFPLREQETQYFGPGTRLLVL.

This clonotype occurred a few times. The V gene is TRBV24-1, the J gene TRBJ1-2; possibly TRBD1 for D (5 bases). Germline V gives CDR1 KGHDR, CDR2 SFDVKD. Trimming left V 6 bases short and J 2 bases short, with 9 bases between. This CDR3 spans 13 amino acids. CDR3 sequence (DNA): TGTGCCACCAGTCACAGGACCAACTATGGCTACACCTTC. It specifies CATSHRTNYGYTF.

The chain links TRBV7-9 to TRBJ1-5; 7 bases align to TRBD1. This CDR3 region has 16 residues. Germline lookup yields CDR1 SEHNR and CDR2 FQNEAQ (reference sequence). J lost 3 bases, V lost 2 bases, and 7 bases had no gene match. The CDR3 here is CASSLLRDSFNQPQHF. The CDR3 bases are TGTGCCAGCAGCTTACTCCGGGACAGCTTCAATCAGCCCCAGCATTTT.

This clonotype has a count of ten or more. The chain combines TRBV20-1 with TRBJ1-2; 7 bases agree with TRBD1. V lost 0 bases, J lost 3 bases, and 10 bases stayed unmatched. CDR3 size: 16 residues. Germline assignment: CDR1 DFQATT and CDR2 SNEGSKA (reference sequence). CDR3 DNA: TGCAGTGCTAGAGATCTCCCGACAGGGTATGACTATGGCTACACCTTC. Translating gives CSARDLPTGYDYGYTF.

This chain uses TRBV19 with TRBJ2-7, with 9 bases fitting TRBD1. Germline CDR1 reads LNHDA; CDR2 reads SQIVND (reference sequence). The CDR3 covers 14 residues. V gave up 4 bases and J gave up 3 bases; unmatched junction bases: 4. The CDR3 nucleotides read TGTGCCAGTAGTACCGCGGACAGGGGCTACGAGCAGTACTTC. It yields the protein CASSTADRGYEQYF.

V and J are TRBV12-3 or TRBV12-4 and TRBJ1-5; D unresolved. This CDR3 has 14 residues. V lost 5 bases and J lost 6, with 14 bases in between. CDR3 in DNA: TGTGCCAGCAGTCCCCGGGGAGAGGGTCAGCCCCAGCATTTT. It is translated as CASSPRGEGQPQHF.

The chain links TRBV7-8 to TRBJ2-5, with D tentatively TRBD2 (5 bases). This CDR3 has 14 residues. V dropped 4 bases and J dropped 2 bases, with 11 bases sitting between them. Germline CDR1 and CDR2: SGHVS and FQNEAQ. The CDR3 sequence is CASSSGLPQETQYF. DNA of the CDR3: TGTGCCAGCAGCTCCGGACTGCCACAAGAGACCCAGTACTTC.

Regarding this clonotype: A read error may account for a junction end that differs from germline. This chain connects TRBV20-1 to TRBJ2-7; the D is unclear. CDR1 and CDR2 from the germline V gene are DFQATT and SNEGSKA (reference sequence). The CDR3 covers 11 residues. This CDR3 reads CSARGPGEQYF. As DNA, the CDR3 is TGCAGCGCTAGAGGCCCGGGCGAGCAGTACTTC.